Each of the 5 T cell receptor beta chains below was sequenced from the same sample in a study of T cells in Graves' hyperthyroidism and ophthalmopathy. RNA transcripts yielded amplified TCR beta CDR3 regions. RT-PCR in the first round (using the HTBI primer set) targeted the TCR CDR3. In TCRdb, the multiplex PCR reads were re-called with MiXCR into one record per CDR3 protein. Among under 650,000 distinct CDR3 sequences listed, 15% to 20% were seen once. Sample: blood. These receptors originate from a young woman with Graves' hyperthyroidism.

The CDR3 reads CASSLAWGQNIQYF. CDR3 nucleotide sequence: TGCGCCAGCAGCTTGGCCTGGGGCCAGAACATTCAGTACTTC. The chain joins TRBV5-1 to TRBJ2-4, with D tentatively TRBD1 (5 bases). The CDR3 extends over 14 amino acids. Between the trimmed V and J ends, which lost 0 bases and 7 bases, there was a span of 11 bases. The germline V gene has CDR1 SGHRS and CDR2 YFSETQ. Full variable domain (outside the CDR3, taken from reference TRBV5-1 and TRBJ2-4): KAGVTQTPRYLIKTRGQQVTLSCSPISGHRSVSWYQQTPGQGLQFLFEYFSETQRNKGNFPGRFSGRQFSNSRSEMNVSTLELGDSALYLCASSLAWGQNIQYFGAGTRLSVL.

CDR3 DNA: TGTGCCATCAGTACAGGGGGGTCCGGTCAGCCCCAGCATTTT. The encoded protein is CAISTGGSGQPQHF. The chain links TRBV10-3 to TRBJ1-5, with 8 bases identical to TRBD1. V was pared by 5 bases and J by 6 bases, with 6 bases of the junction left unmatched. The CDR3 consists of 14 residues. The germline CDR1 and CDR2 sequences are ENHRY and SYGVKD.

This clonotype was recorded at least ten times. V and J are TRBV28 and TRBJ1-2, with D tentatively TRBD1 (6 bases). Germline-derived CDR1 and CDR2 are MDHEN and SYDVKM. V lost 5 bases to trimming and J lost 3 bases, with 10 bases between them. This CDR3 contains 13 residues. The CDR3 DNA follows: TGTGCCAGCAGTCAACGACAGGACTATGGCTACACCTTC. Translating it yields CASSQRQDYGYTF.

The chain combines TRBV12-3 or TRBV12-4 with TRBJ1-6; the D gene is possibly TRBD1 (6 bases). V shed 6 bases and J shed 7 bases, with 16 bases lying between them. The CDR3 has 15 amino acids. The CDR3 loop reads CASRITDSKNSPLHF. The CDR3 DNA reads as TGTGCCAGCAGGATCACGGACAGTAAGAATTCACCCCTCCACTTT.

Comments on this clonotype: A read error may explain this, as a much larger clone is one base away. The V call is TRBV5-1, the J call TRBJ1-1; 8 bases line up with TRBD1. The junction had 5 bases not matched to a gene; V was cut back by 4 bases and J by 0 bases. This CDR3 has 15 amino acids. Germline values: CDR1 SGHRS, CDR2 YFSETQ. This chain's CDR3 is CASSVTGDLNTEAFF. The CDR3 DNA follows: TGCGCCAGCAGCGTGACAGGGGATTTGAACACTGAAGCTTTCTTT.